This TCR beta chain was observed in a study of T cells in localized non-small cell lung cancer. Study results and caveats: Those with higher blood T cell density had longer overall survival. Compared with tumor, uninvolved adjacent lung displayed greater T cell clonality, ranking highest overall. Adjacent lung had a median about 60 of the 100 largest tumor clones.

Germline V gene sequence: CDR1 SEHNR, CDR2 FQNEAQ (reference sequence). The CDR3 totals 16 residues. V lost 1 base and J lost 0, with 11 bases in between. Remarks on this clone: No antigen is known for it.

Assay: immunoSEQ multiplex PCR; the TCRdb copy retains only in-frame clones and omits some. The sample records about 53,000 clones, over 80% being singletons. The source of this sequence is a man aged 35 to 70 with stage III lung adenocarcinoma. This chain joins TRBV7-9 and TRBJ2-3, with D possibly TRBD1 on 6 matching bases. The material was peripheral blood mononuclear cells, obtained before any cancer treatment. The CDR3 DNA reads as TGTGCCAGCAGCTTAGTACAGGGCCCTAGCACAGATACGCAGTATTTT. It encodes CASSLVQGPSTDTQYF.